Reported below is one T cell receptor beta chain. Its antigen specificity is not known. No quality values exist for individual bases; no much larger clone is one base distant. The cohort consisted of 666 healthy bone marrow donors. At the time of sampling, every cohort member was nominally healthy, though immune exposures that went unrecorded were likely present. The donor tested CMV seropositive, placing the donor among the 289 seropositive members of the cohort. Each donor provided a peripheral blood sample, and peripheral blood mononuclear cells were used for TCR beta sequencing. The Qiagen DNeasy Blood Extraction Kit was used to extract genomic DNA from the blood cell samples. This record belongs to a study of cytomegalovirus exposure and HLA in healthy donors listed by TCRdb under 2017. Describing the broader study: An earlier analysis of several hundred of the donors reported more than 250 Gb of sequence data and 100 million to 140 million unique TCR beta sequences from 150 million to 200 million T cells. About 320 gigabases of sequencing data and 78 million or so unique TCR sequences were included in an early release covering about 600 HLA-typed donors. Among the roughly 400 genotyped donors, approximately 81% belonged to the genetic ancestry cluster associated with self-reported Caucasian donors. The study aimed to test whether cataloging public T cell receptors could reveal signatures of past pathogen exposure. The study used immunosequencing to profile the T cell repertoires of several hundred subjects and linked those repertoires to cytomegalovirus serostatus. Besides the first cohort of more than 650 subjects, a separate validation cohort made up of around 120 different subjects was used. High-throughput TCR immunosequencing, statistical association of individual TCRs with disease status, and machine learning were combined to predict cytomegalovirus infection status. A later analysis re-analyzed previously published TCR beta repertoires from several hundred donors and added high-resolution HLA genotyping to study TCR occurrence patterns. In the later analysis, no new phenotypic data were used to find candidate immune exposures; instead, reliance was placed on TCR beta sequences and their occurrence across donors. An earlier analysis of around 580 of the donors used high-throughput TCR beta sequencing to judge whether each TCR beta V gene segment behaved as functional or pseudogenic. Alongside the repertoire data, information on donor age, sex, ethnicity and CMV serostatus was compiled. A later genetic analysis took genome-wide SNP genotypes for about 60% of the roughly 670 donors and used that subset as a discovery cohort. Every discovery cohort repertoire had been produced on one sequencing platform. Both class I and class II loci were covered by HLA typing, at four-digit resolution. Typing coverage differed by locus: A, B, C, DRB1 and DQB1 were typed in roughly 620-630 donors, DQA1 in about 560, DPA1 in around 580, and DPB1 in just under 490. About five DR-DQ haplotypes were handled as single units for association and clustering because linkage in the cohort was strong. Across under 500 genotyped donors of the cohort, an average of about 220,000 unique TCR beta nucleotide sequences per donor were sequenced, and around 20% of those sequences were non-productive. Findings and caveats that apply to the study as a whole: At a false discovery rate of 0.05, a later analysis linked roughly 17,000 TCR beta sequences to specific HLA alleles. A further reported finding was that TCR beta sequences accurately predicted the HLA-A and HLA-B alleles for most subjects in the first cohort. Roughly uniform sequencing depth across donors was assumed in presence/absence analyses, although this assumption may not hold. Because the 87-base-pair reads could not distinguish some IMGT-functional V segments, including TRBV6-2 and TRBV6-3, those segments were excluded. When HLA alleles, especially DR and DQ, strongly co-occurred, attributing TCR associations to individual alleles was difficult. Across donors, most TCR sequences were observed very rarely, whereas some public TCRs were present in many individuals. In an earlier analysis of fewer than 750 of the donors, most TCR beta V segments were observed in productive rearrangements about 90% or about 30% of the time, broadly matching IMGT annotations. A later analysis found that TCR association rates varied across HLA loci, with DRB1 alleles showing the most associated TCRs and HLA-C alleles the fewest. In a later analysis, HLA-associated TCR beta chains showed more clonal expansion and lower generation probabilities than non-associated chains that were equally common. The authors suggested that the approach could potentially be generalized to other disease states and immunological phenotypes. Most CMV-associated TCR beta chains appeared to be HLA-restricted in a later analysis, and the HLA associations seemed to be driven largely by CMV exposure. A few of the identified cytomegalovirus-associated TCR beta chains were confirmed in vitro to be specific for cytomegalovirus antigens. In a later analysis, several top co-occurrence clusters were reported to appear linked to parvovirus B19, influenza, CMV and Epstein-Barr virus. In this cohort, only TCR beta chains were sequenced, and detectable features were limited by the absence of alpha or paired-chain data. For the cohort, immune exposure information was limited to CMV serostatus. In the study, approximately 150 TCR beta chains were listed as associated with cytomegalovirus. A group of highly shared sequence variants was considered likely to be a technical artifact of the sequencing pipeline. The earlier analysis of 587 of the donors excluded some 15 rarely observed V segments, including chromosome 9 orphons, because counts were too low. Because some donors lacked HLA typing at each locus, the association tests relied only on the typed subset. Linkage disequilibrium might explain the correlated functional status among segregating V segments, but an unknown experimental factor could not be ruled out. The classifier was reported to diagnose cytomegalovirus status with high specificity and sensitivity in both the original and validation cohorts. A later genetic analysis reported fewer N-insertions in productive TCRs among donors in an Asian-associated ancestry cluster than the approximately 670-donor mean. An association between a missense DCLRE1C variant and V-gene and J-gene trimming of TCR beta chains was found in a later genetic analysis and replicated in an independent cohort.

Library prep was done by the immunoSEQ multiplex PCR assay. For the multiplex PCR, a mixture combining 60 forward primers for TCR Vbeta segments and 13 reverse primers for TCR Jbeta segments was used. A multiplex PCR assay on genomic DNA amplified the CDR3 region of rearranged TCR beta genes. The amplified TCR beta libraries were sequenced on the Illumina HiSeq System as 87-base-pair reads. The paper's data handling went like this. In a later analysis, 70 million to 95 million unique TCR beta chains were counted across the approximately 620 repertoires, and roughly 11 million of these chains were shared by at least two donors. Raw reads were error-corrected and collapsed into unique sequences with a nearest-neighbor algorithm that merged closely related sequences to remove PCR and sequencing errors. Alignment of CDR3 sequences to IMGT reference sequences was used to assign V, D and J gene segments. For a sequence to be retained, a match of at least six nucleotides was required to both a V gene segment and a J gene segment. Rearrangements were classified as productive when the CDR3 lacked stop codons and remained in frame with V and J, and all other rearrangements were classified as non-productive. Following IMGT convention, CDR3 was defined as the stretch from the second conserved V-encoded cysteine up to the conserved J-encoded phenylalanine. The earlier analysis of about 610 of the donors excluded sequences that lacked an unambiguous match to a single V gene segment. An earlier analysis of a few hundred of the donors called V segments functional above 56.7% productive rearrangements and segregating when the between-donor standard deviation exceeded 5%. To diagnose cytomegalovirus status from the catalog of TCR beta chain sequences, a statistical classification framework was built. In a later analysis, V and J genes were assigned by comparing TCR nucleotide sequences against IMGT/GENE-DB human TR gene sequences. Using the TCRdist pipeline, a later analysis assigned CDR3 sequences along with most-parsimonious VDJ recombination scenarios. In a later analysis, each TCR beta chain was defined by its CDR3 amino acid sequence together with its V-gene family, and reads without a unique V-gene family were excluded. In a later analysis, approximately 590 highly shared, low-generation-probability nucleotide sequences were removed to address suspected cross-contamination and a sequencing artifact. In a later analysis, a clonal expansion index for each public chain was calculated from normalized within-repertoire ranks of inferred template counts. Generation probabilities in a later analysis came from a VDJ recombination model fitted to out-of-frame rearrangements, and those results were checked against IGoR. Hypergeometric tests were used in a later analysis to score TCR-TCR, TCR-HLA and TCR-CMV co-occurrence, with a repertoire-size bias correction applied to the TCR pairs. To estimate false discovery rates, a later analysis permuted the HLA or CMV assignments 20 times. In a later analysis, co-occurring TCRs were grouped using DBSCAN, with TCRdist sequence similarity added in when clustering inside HLA-allele-positive subsets. Co-occurrence clustering excluded repertoires with fewer than 30,000 or more than 120,000 public chains, plus five with anomalous nucleotide sharing. TCRdb obtained this table from immuneACCESS and retained in-frame rearrangements with V and J assigned. These tables miss some clones; where compared with another copy, unresolved V genes account for less than half of the shortfall, and the remainder is unexplained. The V and J calls and clone size are taken from that table; D and trimming were inferred from the DNA. This sample holds about 130,000 clones; 65% to 75% were observed only once. The ten largest clones represent 5.8% of the sample.

The cysteine opens and the phenylalanine closes a CDR3 of 13 amino acids. Only the CDR3 region is kept as DNA, spanning 39 bases read in frame from base 1. V and J are trimmed by 8 bases and 8 bases, and the gene matches miss 8 bases of the junction. From the germline V gene, CDR1 is MNHEY and CDR2 is SVGAGI. Recombination linked TRBV6-5 to TRBJ1-5, with 8 bases matching TRBD1. This receptor was identified in a woman aged 50 to 65 in good health and CMV-seropositive. Sequenced material: PBMCs. The CDR3 reads CASGDRGVEPQHF. The DNA sequence is TGTGCCAGCGGCGACAGGGGAGTCGAGCCCCAGCATTTT.